This entry features one TCR beta chain sequence. This specimen comes from a study of blood T cell repertoires in COVID-19. Study-level background: Sources were T cells, B-cell-depleted T cells, or PBMCs; the material itself was cDNA or gDNA.

TCRdb's copy holds only in-frame clones and misses some; the assay was immunoSEQ multiplex PCR. The sample contains a few hundred thousand clones, about 82% of which appear only once. V trimming: 4 bases; J trimming: 0 bases; junction bases outside the gene matches: 6. The CDR3 totals 15 residues. Germline V CDR1 and CDR2: SGHRS, YFSETQ. The V gene is TRBV5-1, the J gene TRBJ1-2; 7 bases map to TRBD1. Sequenced: peripheral blood. The receptor comes from a human donor in a cohort sampled during active COVID-19. The CDR3 loop reads CASSPTGMANYGYTF. The CDR3 DNA reads TGCGCCAGCAGCCCGACAGGGATGGCTAACTATGGCTACACCTTC.